This TCR beta chain emerged from a study of cytomegalovirus exposure and HLA in healthy donors. About the study: Researchers previously reported finding just under 120 million unique TCR beta sequences from roughly 170 million T cells.

Germline CDR1 and CDR2: SNHLY and FYNNEI. Trimming cost V 7 bases and J 9 bases; bases outside gene matches: 11. This CDR3 is built from 14 residues. Primers for the PCR totalled 60 Vbeta and 13 Jbeta. The data were produced by immunoSEQ multiplex PCR, yet TCRdb's version contains in-frame clones alone and is incomplete. The sample lists 100,000 to 150,000 clones; more than 75% were seen once. The sequenced sample was PBMCs. The J gene is TRBJ2-1, the V gene TRBV2; 8 bases match TRBD2. This sequence originates from a woman in her sixties in good health and CMV-seropositive. The CDR3 reads CASIPAGARVEQFF. The CDR3 DNA follows: TGTGCCAGCATCCCAGCGGGAGCCCGAGTTGAGCAGTTCTTC.